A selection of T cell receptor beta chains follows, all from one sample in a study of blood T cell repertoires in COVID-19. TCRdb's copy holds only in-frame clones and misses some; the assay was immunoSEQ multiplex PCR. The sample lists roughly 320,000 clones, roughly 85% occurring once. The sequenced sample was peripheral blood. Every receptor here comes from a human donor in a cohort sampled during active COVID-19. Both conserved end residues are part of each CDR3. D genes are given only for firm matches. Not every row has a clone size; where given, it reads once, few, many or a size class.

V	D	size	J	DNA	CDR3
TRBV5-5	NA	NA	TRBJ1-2	TGTGCCAGCAGCTTGTATAGTTTAGCCGAGGCCAACTATGGCTACACCTTC	CASSLYSLAEANYGYTF
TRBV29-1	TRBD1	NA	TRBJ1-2	TGCAGCGTTGTGGGACAGGCCAACTATGGCTACACCTTC	CSVVGQANYGYTF
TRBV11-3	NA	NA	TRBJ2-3	TGTGCCAGCAGCCTCTACCCCCTTCGCACAGATACGCAGTATTTT	CASSLYPLRTDTQYF
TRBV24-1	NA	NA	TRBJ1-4	TGTGCCACCAGTGACACCGGGACTGACCGTTTGGGCGATGAAAAACTGTTTTTT	CATSDTGTDRLGDEKLFF
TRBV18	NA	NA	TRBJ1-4	TGTGCCAGCTCACCAGGAGCGGGGGAACTGTTTTTT	CASSPGAGELFF
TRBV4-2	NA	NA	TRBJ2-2	TGTGCCAGCAGCCAAGCTGGCCAGAACACCGGGGAGCTGTTTTTT	CASSQAGQNTGELFF
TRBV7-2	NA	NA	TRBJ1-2	TGTGCCAGCAGCTTAATTGCCGGACCCCAGGGCATGTATGGCTACACCTTC	CASSLIAGPQGMYGYTF
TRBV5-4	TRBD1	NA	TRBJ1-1	TGTGCCAGCAGCGTCGAGATCACAGGGGGTATGGGGGACACTGAAGCTTTCTTT	CASSVEITGGMGDTEAFF
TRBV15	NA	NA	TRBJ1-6	TGTGCCACCAGCCGTGACAGGAATAATTCACCCCTCCACTTT	CATSRDRNNSPLHF
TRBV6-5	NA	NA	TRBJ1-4	TGTGCCAGCATCCACGACAGGCCGCGGGAAAAACTGTTTTTT	CASIHDRPREKLFF
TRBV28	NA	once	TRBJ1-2	TGTGCCAGCCTGGGGGCATCTGGCTACACCTTC	CASLGASGYTF
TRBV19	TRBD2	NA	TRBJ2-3	TGTGCCAGTAAAAAGCGGGGGAGATCCTCTAGCACAGATACGCAGTATTTT	CASKKRGRSSSTDTQYF